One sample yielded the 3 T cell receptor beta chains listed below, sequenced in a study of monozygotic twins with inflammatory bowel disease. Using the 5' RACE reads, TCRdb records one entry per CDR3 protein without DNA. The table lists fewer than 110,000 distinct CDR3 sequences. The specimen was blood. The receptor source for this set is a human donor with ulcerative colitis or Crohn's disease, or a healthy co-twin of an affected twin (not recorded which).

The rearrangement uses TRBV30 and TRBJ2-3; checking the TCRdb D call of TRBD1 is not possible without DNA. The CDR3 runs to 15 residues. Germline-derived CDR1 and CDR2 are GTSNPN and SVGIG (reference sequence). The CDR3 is CAWSVGPVSTDTQYF.

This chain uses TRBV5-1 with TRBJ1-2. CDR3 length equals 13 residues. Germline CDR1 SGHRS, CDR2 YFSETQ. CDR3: CASSLAGDYGYTF.

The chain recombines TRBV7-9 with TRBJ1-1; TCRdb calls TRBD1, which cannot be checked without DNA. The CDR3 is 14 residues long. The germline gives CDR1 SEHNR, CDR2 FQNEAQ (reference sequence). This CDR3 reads CASRPYRGSTEAFF.